A single sample gave rise to the 24 T cell receptor beta chains below, sequenced in a study of shared clonotypes between healthy human individuals (dated by TCRdb to about 2020). Library creation used the immunoSEQ multiplex PCR assay. The clones in this table, taken by TCRdb from immuneACCESS, are in-frame only. Not every clone is retained; where verified, under half of the shortfall comes from an unresolved V gene, and the cause of the rest is unknown. This sample lists about 1.5 million clones; 95% to 97% were detected once. The top ten constitute over 1% of the sample. Sample: naive CD4+ T cells sorted from blood. The cell subset or site label, read with the paper, signifies: CD45RA+ positively selected. These receptors originate from a man between 25 and 39 years old in good health.

This clone was picked up one time. The rearrangement links TRBV4-1 to TRBJ2-1, with 8 bases identical to TRBD1. V shed 2 bases and J 13 bases; nucleotides not matched to a gene: 19. CDR3 length: 17 amino acids. The germline V gene encodes CDR1 MGHRA and CDR2 YSYEKL. CDR3 in amino acids: CASSQTSTGVGGIKQFF. The CDR3 bases are TGCGCCAGCAGCCAAACTTCGACAGGGGTTGGGGGGATCAAACAGTTCTTC.

CDR3 nucleotides: TGTGCCAGCAGTTTATCGCTTTCCCGATTCGGGAGGGCCATGTCCTACGAGCAGTACTTC. Amino acid sequence: CASSLSLSRFGRAMSYEQYF. V is TRBV28 and J is TRBJ2-7, with 8 nucleotides matching TRBD2. The germline CDR1 and CDR2 sequences are MDHEN and SYDVKM. The CDR3 has 20 amino acids. V dropped 1 base and J dropped 1; count of bases not matched to a gene: 18.

The gene calls are TRBV7-9 and TRBJ2-7, with 7 bases that match TRBD2. V dropped 1 base and J dropped 3; count of bases not matched to a gene: 6. The CDR3 totals 15 residues. The germline CDR1 and CDR2 sequences are SEHNR and FQNEAQ (reference sequence). The CDR3 nucleotides read TGTGCCAGCAGCTTAGTGGGGAGGGACGGCTACGAGCAGTACTTC. It translates to CASSLVGRDGYEQYF.

The chain has TRBV28 and TRBJ2-3, with D unclear. Germline CDR1 MDHEN, CDR2 SYDVKM. Trimming took 5 bases from V and 5 from J, leaving 8 bases between them. The CDR3 covers 12 residues. This CDR3 reads CASSVVIDTQYF. The CDR3, as DNA: TGTGCCAGCAGTGTAGTAATAGATACGCAGTATTTT.

In regard to this clone: The sample contains more than one DNA sequence encoding this CDR3. The chain couples TRBV6-1 to TRBJ1-1; D may be TRBD1 (5 bases). CDR1 and CDR2 (germline): MNHNS, SASEGT. V dropped 4 bases and J dropped 8 bases, with 11 bases sitting between them. The CDR3 has 12 residues. The CDR3 is CASSGGTAEAFF. CDR3 sequence (DNA): TGTGCCAGCAGTGGGGGGACGGCCGAAGCTTTCTTT.

This chain joins TRBV5-1 and TRBJ1-1; TRBD1 matches 7 bases. The CDR3 totals 15 residues. Germline CDR1 is SGHRS and CDR2 is YFSETQ. V lost 4 bases, J lost 3 bases, and 9 bases stayed unmatched. In DNA form, the CDR3 reads TGCGCCAGCAGCATACCGACAGGGCGGGACACTGAAGCTTTCTTT. This gives the protein CASSIPTGRDTEAFF. Supplemented by reference TRBV5-1 and TRBJ1-1, the full variable domain reads KAGVTQTPRYLIKTRGQQVTLSCSPISGHRSVSWYQQTPGQGLQFLFEYFSETQRNKGNFPGRFSGRQFSNSRSEMNVSTLELGDSALYLCASSIPTGRDTEAFFGQGTRLTVV.

The chain couples TRBV30 to TRBJ2-1; a weak D match, TRBD2 (6 bases). The V end was cut by 4 bases, the J end by 8 bases, with 21 bases between. Per germline, CDR1 GTSNPN and CDR2 SVGIG (reference sequence). This CDR3 has 15 residues. The CDR3 DNA is TGTGCCTGGACCAAAACAATCAAACTAGCTCATGAGCAGTTCTTC. It encodes CAWTKTIKLAHEQFF.

V gene TRBV19 combines with J gene TRBJ1-1; D may be TRBD1 (6 bases). Trimming took off 6 bases at V and 2 bases at J, with 13 bases between the two ends. The CDR3 is made up of 14 amino acids. CDR1 is LNHDA, CDR2 SQIVND, per germline (reference sequence). CDR3 sequence reads: CASSVGGHNTEAFF. CDR3 coding DNA: TGTGCCAGTAGCGTGGGGGGCCACAACACTGAAGCTTTCTTT. Variable domain in full (rest from reference TRBV19 and TRBJ1-1): DGGITQSPKYLFRKEGQNVTLSCEQNLNHDAMYWYRQDPGQGLRLIYYSQIVNDFQKGDIAEGYSVSREKKESFPLTVTSAQKNPTAFYLCASSVGGHNTEAFFGQGTRLTVV.

Comment on this clone: One end of the junction is discordant with germline, which a read error may explain. The CDR3 DNA reads as TGTGCTAGCAGCTTGGGTAGATATCACAATGAGCAGTTCTTC. It specifies CASSLGRYHNEQFF. This rearrangement joins TRBV7-7 to TRBJ2-1; no clear D. The CDR3 contains 14 residues. Looked up from germline, CDR1 is SSHAT and CDR2 is FNYEAQ (reference sequence). The full variable domain, in which reference TRBV7-7 and TRBJ2-1 provide the parts outside the CDR3, is GAGVSQSPRYKVTKRGQDVTLRCDPISSHATLYWYQQALGQGPEFLTYFNYEAQPDKSGLPSDRFSAERPEGSISTLTIQRTEQRDSAMYRCASSLGRYHNEQFFGPGTRLTVL.

The rearrangement uses TRBV5-6 and TRBJ2-1, with D perhaps TRBD2 (5 bases). There are 16 residues in the CDR3. The germline gives CDR1 SGHDT, CDR2 YYEEEE. Trimming removed 6 bases at V and 4 bases at J, with 20 bases between. The DNA for the CDR3 is TGTGCCAGCAACTATTCCCGGGGAGCGTCGTACAATGAGCAGTTCTTC. Its translation: CASNYSRGASYNEQFF.

The gene calls are TRBV5-6 and TRBJ2-3; TRBD1 agrees at 7 bases. The germline gives CDR1 SGHDT, CDR2 YYEEEE. J gave up 2 bases and V 7 bases, and 7 bases lay outside the gene matches. CDR3 length equals 14 residues. The CDR3 is CASLQGLDTDTQYF. The CDR3 nucleotides are TGTGCCAGCCTACAGGGGTTGGACACAGATACGCAGTATTTT.

The chain employs TRBV9 and TRBJ2-5, with D perhaps TRBD1 or TRBD2 (5 bases each). Germline assignment: CDR1 SGDLS and CDR2 YYNGEE. The CDR3 length is 14 residues. V was shortened by 1 base and J by 1 base, with 8 bases between the two germline ends. The CDR3 DNA sequence: TGTGCCAGCAGCGTATCAGGGAGCCAAGAGACCCAGTACTTC. This codes for CASSVSGSQETQYF.

Written as DNA, the CDR3 is TGTGCCAGCAGGACAGGGTTTGGTCAGCCCCAGCATTTT. Translating it yields CASRTGFGQPQHF. This chain links TRBV6-5 with TRBJ1-5, with 7 positions matching TRBD1. Germline CDR1 is MNHEY and CDR2 is SVGAGI. There are 13 residues in the CDR3. V shed 6 bases and J 6 bases; nucleotides not matched to a gene: 5.

The chain joins TRBV19 to TRBJ2-7; TRBD2 matches at 7 bases. V trimming: 8 bases; J trimming: 5 bases; junction bases outside the gene matches: 15. The CDR3 is 15 amino acids. Germline V CDR1 and CDR2: LNHDA, SQIVND (reference sequence). The CDR3 DNA follows: TGTGCCAGTCTTCCCGCGGGGAGGGGTCCCCACGAGCAGTACTTC. Translated: CASLPAGRGPHEQYF.

The V gene is TRBV5-1, the J gene TRBJ2-7, with 7 positions matching TRBD2. The J segment lost 2 bases and the V segment lost 0 bases, leaving 2 bases of the junction unmatched. This CDR3 comprises 14 residues. Germline loops: CDR1 SGHRS, CDR2 YFSETQ. The chain's CDR3 is CASSLERDPYEQYF. CDR3 in DNA: TGCGCCAGCAGCTTGGAGCGGGATCCCTACGAGCAGTACTTC.

This chain uses TRBV7-8 with TRBJ2-1, with TRBD1 as a possible D gene (5 bases). Germline loops: CDR1 SGHVS, CDR2 FQNEAQ. CDR3 size: 15 residues. The V end lost 1 base, the J end lost 0 bases, and 7 bases lay between the germline ends. This CDR3 reads CASSLVTVSYNEQFF. DNA for the CDR3: TGTGCCAGCAGCTTAGTGACAGTCTCCTACAATGAGCAGTTCTTC.

The J gene is TRBJ1-2, the V gene TRBV18, with 10 nucleotides matching TRBD1. After removal of 2 bases from V and 6 bases from J, the junction contained 3 bases not matched to a gene. Germline V gene sequence: CDR1 KGHSH, CDR2 LQKENI. The length of the CDR3 is 14 residues. The CDR3 sequence: CASSPDRGRDGYTF. The CDR3 nucleotides are TGTGCCAGCTCACCAGACAGGGGGCGTGATGGCTACACCTTC.

This clone was seen only once. The chain recombines TRBV5-1 with TRBJ2-5, with D tentatively TRBD2 (5 bases). Trimming stripped 6 bases from V and 5 bases from J, with 11 bases between. The CDR3 is 12 amino acids. The germline V gene encodes CDR1 SGHRS and CDR2 YFSETQ. For the CDR3, the DNA is TGCGCCAGCAAATCGGAGCGGGAGACCCAGTACTTC. The encoded protein is CASKSERETQYF. The variable domain in full, completed from reference TRBV5-1 and TRBJ2-5, reads KAGVTQTPRYLIKTRGQQVTLSCSPISGHRSVSWYQQTPGQGLQFLFEYFSETQRNKGNFPGRFSGRQFSNSRSEMNVSTLELGDSALYLCASKSERETQYFGPGTRLLVL.

This chain links TRBV10-3 with TRBJ2-1, with no clear D. Germline CDR1 ENHRY, CDR2 SYGVKD. V was shortened by 6 bases and J by 3 bases, with 15 bases between the two germline ends. CDR3 size: 15 residues. In DNA, the CDR3 is TGTGCCATCAGCGCCCCCTGGTCGAACTACAATGAGCAGTTCTTC. It yields the protein CAISAPWSNYNEQFF.

The chain is built from TRBV27 and TRBJ2-3; D ambiguous. The V and J ends lost 5 bases and 4 bases respectively, with 7 bases between them. Germline CDR1 MNHEY, CDR2 SMNVEV (reference sequence). The CDR3 length is 12 residues. CDR3 amino acids: CASSPDPDTQYF. For the CDR3, the DNA is TGTGCCAGCAGTCCAGACCCAGATACGCAGTATTTT.

To note about this clone: Compared with germline, one end of the junction differs, possibly owing to a read error. V and J are TRBV7-7 and TRBJ2-5; D is unclear. Germline V gene data show CDR1 as SSHAT and CDR2 as FNYEAQ (reference sequence). The CDR3 sequence is 13 residues long. DNA for the CDR3: TGTGCTAGCAGCTTGGTCACGCAAGAGACCCAGTACTTC. It specifies CASSLVTQETQYF.

Comments on this clone: The identical CDR3 is also encoded by other nucleotide sequences in the sample. The chain combines TRBV28 with TRBJ1-5, with a weak D call TRBD1 (5 bases). The CDR3 totals 14 residues. CDR1 is MDHEN, CDR2 SYDVKM, per germline. V was shortened by 2 bases and J by 2 bases, with 7 bases between the two germline ends. The CDR3 sequence: CASSLVGGNQPQHF. CDR3 nucleotide sequence: TGTGCCAGCAGTTTAGTAGGGGGCAATCAGCCCCAGCATTTT.

The chain is built from TRBV28 and TRBJ2-7; weak D call: TRBD2 (5 bases). The CDR3 length is 14 residues. In germline, CDR1 is MDHEN, CDR2 SYDVKM. Trimming removed 7 bases from V and 5 bases from J, with 18 bases in between. The CDR3 reads CASNNIAGSHEQYF. CDR3 sequence (DNA): TGTGCCAGCAATAACATCGCGGGCAGCCACGAGCAGTACTTC.

J is TRBJ2-7 and V is TRBV2, with a possible D match to TRBD2 (6 bases). V lost 2 bases and J lost 0, with 11 bases in between. This CDR3 has 15 amino acids. The germline V gene encodes CDR1 SNHLY and CDR2 FYNNEI. CDR3 protein: CASSEYGSVSYEQYF. In nucleotides, the CDR3 is TGTGCCAGCAGTGAATACGGGAGCGTCTCCTACGAGCAGTACTTC.